This TCR beta chain was identified during a study of T cells in Graves' hyperthyroidism and ophthalmopathy. Study results and limitations: Ophthalmopathy was separated from stable hyperthyroidism by a 13 V-J model.

Germline CDR1 reads DFQATT; CDR2 reads SNEGSKA (reference sequence). The CDR3 has 15 residues. Trimming removed 6 bases at V and 5 bases at J, with 23 bases between. There were TCR beta CDR3 regions amplified from RNA transcripts. Using the HTBI primer set, a first-round RT-PCR was run on the TCR CDR3. Via MiXCR, TCRdb re-called the multiplex PCR reads, giving one row per CDR3 protein. The repertoire holds about 510,000 distinct CDR3 sequences, with around 50% as singletons. Comment on this clonotype: Its antigen is unidentified.

This TCR was sampled from an adult woman with Graves' disease, either hyperthyroidism or ophthalmopathy (not recorded which). The sequenced material came from peripheral blood or thyroid tissue (not recorded which). This chain connects TRBV20-1 to TRBJ2-7, with TRBD2 as a possible D gene (6 bases). CDR3 DNA sequence: TGCAGTGCCCCAGGGTTCGGGGGAATTCAGAACGAGCAGTACTTC. This codes for CSAPGFGGIQNEQYF.